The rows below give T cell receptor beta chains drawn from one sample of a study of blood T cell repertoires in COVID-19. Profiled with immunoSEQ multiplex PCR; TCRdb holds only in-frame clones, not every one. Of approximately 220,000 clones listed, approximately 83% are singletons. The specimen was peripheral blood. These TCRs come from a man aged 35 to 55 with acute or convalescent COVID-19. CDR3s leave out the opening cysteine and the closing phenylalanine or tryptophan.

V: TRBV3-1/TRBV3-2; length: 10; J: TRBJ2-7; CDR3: ASSQDSYEQY
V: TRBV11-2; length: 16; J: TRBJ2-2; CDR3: ASSRRSGGITNTGELF
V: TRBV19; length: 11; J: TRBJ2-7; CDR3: ASSSRVWDEQY
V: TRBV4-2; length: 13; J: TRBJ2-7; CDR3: ASSPGGGSSYEQY
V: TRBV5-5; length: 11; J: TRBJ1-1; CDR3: ASSYQGNTEAF
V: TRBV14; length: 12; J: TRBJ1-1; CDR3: ASSQDRMNTEAF
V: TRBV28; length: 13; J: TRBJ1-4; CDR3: ASSSWGSGNEKLF
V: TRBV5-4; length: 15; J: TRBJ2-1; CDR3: ASSGTRTSFSYNEQF
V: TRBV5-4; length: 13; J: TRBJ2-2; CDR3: ASSEGTSGGGELF
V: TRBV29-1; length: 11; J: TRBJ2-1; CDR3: SAQAYSYNEQF
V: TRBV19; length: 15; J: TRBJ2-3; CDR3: ASSIRPGTGRTDTQY
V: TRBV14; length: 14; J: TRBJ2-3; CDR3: ASSQYAAGRADTQY
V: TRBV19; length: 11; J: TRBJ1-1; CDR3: ASKNRENTEAF
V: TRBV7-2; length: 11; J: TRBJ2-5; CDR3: ASSSGLRGTQY
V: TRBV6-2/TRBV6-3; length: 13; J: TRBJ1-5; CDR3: ASSYRVRSNQPQH
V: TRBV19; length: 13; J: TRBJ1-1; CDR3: ASSITANMNTEAF
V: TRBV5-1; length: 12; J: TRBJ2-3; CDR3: ASSLERSTDTQY
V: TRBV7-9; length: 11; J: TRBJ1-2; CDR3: ASSFTGIYGYT
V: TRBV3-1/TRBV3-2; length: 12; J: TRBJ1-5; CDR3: ASSQDRGGQPQH
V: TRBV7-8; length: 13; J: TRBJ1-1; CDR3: ASSRGTGAGDEAF
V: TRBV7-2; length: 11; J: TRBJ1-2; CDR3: ASSRDSNYGYT
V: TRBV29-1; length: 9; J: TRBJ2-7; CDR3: SVAQTYEQY
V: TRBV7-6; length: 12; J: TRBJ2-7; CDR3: ASSSGQGSYEQY
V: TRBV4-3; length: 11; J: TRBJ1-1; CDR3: ASSQERWAEAF
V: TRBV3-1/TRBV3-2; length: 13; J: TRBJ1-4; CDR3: ASSQVLSQDEKLF
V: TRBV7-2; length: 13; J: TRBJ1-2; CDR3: ASSLGVLGADGYT
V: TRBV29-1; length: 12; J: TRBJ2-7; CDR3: SVDRAGNSYEQY
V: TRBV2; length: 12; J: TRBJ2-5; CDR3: ASIPDRAGQTQY
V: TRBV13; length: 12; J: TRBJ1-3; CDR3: ASTRAASGNTIY
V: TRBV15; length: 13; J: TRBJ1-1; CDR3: ATSRDTVFHTEAF
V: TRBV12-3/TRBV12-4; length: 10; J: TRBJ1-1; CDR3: ASSRGPTEAF
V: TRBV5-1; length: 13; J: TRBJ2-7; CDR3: ASSFGTDYSYEQY
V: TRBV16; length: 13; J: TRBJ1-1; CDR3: ASSHMGQGNTEAF